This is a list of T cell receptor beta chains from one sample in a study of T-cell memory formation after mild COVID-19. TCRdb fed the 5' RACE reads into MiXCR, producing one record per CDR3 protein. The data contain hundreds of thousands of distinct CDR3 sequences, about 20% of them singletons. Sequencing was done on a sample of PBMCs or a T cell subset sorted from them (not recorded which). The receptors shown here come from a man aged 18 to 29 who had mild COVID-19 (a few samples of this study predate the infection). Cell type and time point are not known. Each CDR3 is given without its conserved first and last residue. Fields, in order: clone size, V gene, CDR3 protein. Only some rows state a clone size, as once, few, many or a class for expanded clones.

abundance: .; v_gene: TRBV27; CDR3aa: ASSLTRELHYGYT
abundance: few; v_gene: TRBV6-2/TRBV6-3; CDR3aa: ASTAARGYNEQF
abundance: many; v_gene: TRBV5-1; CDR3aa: ASSLEVSAVGNGELF
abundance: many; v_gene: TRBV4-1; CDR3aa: ASSHHRDTKDTQY
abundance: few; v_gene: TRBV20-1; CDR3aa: SADRGFGNTIY
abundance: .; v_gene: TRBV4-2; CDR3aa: ASSQDVGGAGEQY
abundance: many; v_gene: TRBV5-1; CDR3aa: ASSWTPDGANVLT
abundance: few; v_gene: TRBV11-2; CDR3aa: ASSFTAGTDTQY
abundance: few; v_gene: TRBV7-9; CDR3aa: ASNPEGHRAF
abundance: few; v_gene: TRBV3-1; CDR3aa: ASSLHDQPSYGYT
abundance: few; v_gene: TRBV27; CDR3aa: ASRMIGTAINSPLH
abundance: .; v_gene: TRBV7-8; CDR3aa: ASSARFIQGPREQY
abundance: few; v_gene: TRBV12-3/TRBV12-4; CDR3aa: ASSLQGPEKLF
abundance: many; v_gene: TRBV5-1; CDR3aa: ASSLAVTGSSYNEQF
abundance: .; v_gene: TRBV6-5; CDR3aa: ASSPRATGSSGNTIY
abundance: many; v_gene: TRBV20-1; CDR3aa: SASGGTDTQY
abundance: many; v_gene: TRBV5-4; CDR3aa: ASSLVGRGSNTGELF
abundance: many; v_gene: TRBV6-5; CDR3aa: ASSYSAGADTEAF
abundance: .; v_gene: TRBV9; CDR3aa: ASSVSDRDRQF
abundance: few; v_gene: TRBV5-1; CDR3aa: ASSLEPSGSYEQY
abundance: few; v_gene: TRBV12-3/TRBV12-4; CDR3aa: ASSLHGSSDTQY
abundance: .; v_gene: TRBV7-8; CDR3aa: ASSPVQGTNEKLF
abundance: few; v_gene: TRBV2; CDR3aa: ASDFPGKGGYT
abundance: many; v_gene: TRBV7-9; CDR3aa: ASSLSNRVYNEQF
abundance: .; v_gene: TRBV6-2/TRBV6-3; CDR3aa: ASSYSRQESTDTQY
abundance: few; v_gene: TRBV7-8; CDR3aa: ASRYGLAATDTQY
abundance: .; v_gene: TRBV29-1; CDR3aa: SAKTGFAWGTQY
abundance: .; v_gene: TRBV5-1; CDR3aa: ASSLATGRYEQY
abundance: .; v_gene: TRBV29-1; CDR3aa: TFLGASTDTQY
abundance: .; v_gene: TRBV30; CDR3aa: AWTRNLHTEAF
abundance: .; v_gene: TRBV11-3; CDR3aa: ASSHGGIGNTIY
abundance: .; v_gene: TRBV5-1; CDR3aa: ASSLAPRNYGYT
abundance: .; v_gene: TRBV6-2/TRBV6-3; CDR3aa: ASRVGTSAGELF
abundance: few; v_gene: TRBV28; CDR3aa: ASSPGEGYNSPLH
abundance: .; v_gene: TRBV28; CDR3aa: ASSFGPREQY
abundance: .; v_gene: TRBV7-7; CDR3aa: ASSLGGLAGLAEQF
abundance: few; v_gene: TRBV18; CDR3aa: ASSPGTSGLETQY
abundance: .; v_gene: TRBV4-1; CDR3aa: ASSQAWKSGNTIY
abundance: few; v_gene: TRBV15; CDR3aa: ATSRDGERDGTDTQY
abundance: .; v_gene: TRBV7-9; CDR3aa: ASSLGHGAQETQY
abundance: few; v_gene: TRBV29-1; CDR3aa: SVERTGHRNYNEQF
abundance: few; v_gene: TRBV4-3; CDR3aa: ASSPGRLTYEQY
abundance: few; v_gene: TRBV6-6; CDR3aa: ASSYSRGYTEAF
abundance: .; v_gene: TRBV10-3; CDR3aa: AISDIRVGETQY
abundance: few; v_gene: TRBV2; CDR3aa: ASGRQSYNEQF
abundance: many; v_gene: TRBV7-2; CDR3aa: ASSRGGQGNSPLH
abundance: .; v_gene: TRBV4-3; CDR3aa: ASSQGFGQQETQY
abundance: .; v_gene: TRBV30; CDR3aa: AWVSRGYREGSDEQF
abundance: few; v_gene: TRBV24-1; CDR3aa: ATSDPNTDTQY
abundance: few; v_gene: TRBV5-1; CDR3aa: ASSGSPDTYEQY
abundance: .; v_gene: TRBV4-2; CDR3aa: ASSQDPRQTTGETQY
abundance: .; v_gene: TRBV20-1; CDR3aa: SAGPPTGTGSNTEAF
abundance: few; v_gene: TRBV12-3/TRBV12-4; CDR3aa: ASSGHFQETQY
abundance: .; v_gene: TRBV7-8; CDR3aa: ASSREVAQETQY
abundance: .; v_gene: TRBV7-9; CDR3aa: ASSPRGTPNTGELF